This T cell receptor beta chain is drawn from a study of shared clonotypes between healthy human individuals. A single count supports this clone. Sequencing was performed with immunoSEQ multiplex PCR; in TCRdb, only in-frame clones are kept and a portion is missing. Of roughly 500,000 clones in the sample, around four fifths were seen once. Between the trimmed V and J ends, which lost 4 bases and 8 bases, there was a span of 11 bases. Germline loops: CDR1 GTSNPN, CDR2 SVGIG (reference sequence). This CDR3 contains 12 residues. The chain carries TRBV30 and TRBJ1-4, with D possibly being TRBD1 (5 bases). Specimen: PBMCs. This TCR derives from a middle-aged woman in good health. Some clones in this sample may be carry-over from other donors' samples. As DNA, the CDR3 is TGTGCCTGGAATACCCGACAGGAAAAACTGTTTTTT. Translated, it gives CAWNTRQEKLFF. Full variable domain (outside the CDR3, taken from reference TRBV30 and TRBJ1-4): SQTIHQWPATLVQPVGSPLSLECTVEGTSNPNLYWYRQAAGRGLQLLFYSVGIGQISSEVPQNLSASRPQDRQFILSSKKLLLSDSGFYLCAWNTRQEKLFFGSGTQLSVL.